The 13 T cell receptor beta chains below all came from one sample that was sequenced in a study of control samples from healthy donors and cancer patients. Only in-frame clones appear in the TCRdb table, and some are missing; sequencing was by immunoSEQ multiplex PCR. Of roughly 130,000 clones listed, around nine tenths are singletons. Sequenced input: blood. The receptors were sampled from a man in his fifties or sixties in good health.

This chain joins TRBV4-2 and TRBJ1-6; D gene uncertain. CDR1 LGHNA and CDR2 YNFKEQ come from the germline V gene. V was clipped by 2 bases and J by 8 bases, with 4 bases between them. This CDR3 is built from 12 residues. The CDR3, as DNA: TGTGCCAGCAGCCAATCGTATTCACCCCTCCACTTT. This translates into CASSQSYSPLHF.

The CDR3 DNA reads as TGTGCCAGCAGCCTACAGGGAACCTCTATGGCCGGGGAGCTGTTTTTT. Translating gives CASSLQGTSMAGELFF. The chain carries TRBV5-4 and TRBJ2-2, with TRBD1 as a possible D gene (6 bases). The V gene lost 4 bases and the J gene lost 6 bases, with 19 bases spanning the gap. The length of the CDR3 is 16 residues. Per the germline V gene, CDR1 is SGHNT and CDR2 is YYREEE (reference sequence).

J is TRBJ1-1 and V is TRBV7-9; D unclear. The CDR3 loop spans 10 amino acids. The V gene's germline CDR1 is SEHNR and CDR2 FQNEAQ (reference sequence). V gave up 7 bases and J gave up 0 bases, with 0 bases separating them. The CDR3 protein is CASMNTEAFF. CDR3 nucleotide sequence: TGTGCCAGCATGAACACTGAAGCTTTCTTT.

The chain couples TRBV3-1 (or the pseudogene TRBV3-2) to TRBJ2-1; D unclear. Trimming cost V 6 bases and J 0 bases, with 6 bases left between them. Germline CDR1 and CDR2: LGHDT and YNNKEL (reference sequence). The CDR3 length is 13 residues. CDR3 DNA: TGTGCCAGCAGTCCCCGCTCCTACAATGAGCAGTTCTTC. This sequence encodes CASSPRSYNEQFF.

The chain recombines TRBV15 with TRBJ1-4; weak D call: TRBD1 (6 bases). Trimming left V 5 bases short and J 0 bases short, with 13 bases between. The CDR3 loop spans 16 amino acids. From germline, CDR1 is LNHNV and CDR2 YYDKDF (reference sequence). CDR3 region: CATSRRTAATNEKLFF. CDR3 DNA sequence: TGTGCCACCAGCCGACGGACAGCCGCAACTAATGAAAAACTGTTTTTT.

This chain joins TRBV30 and TRBJ2-7, with a possible D match to TRBD2 (6 bases). The CDR3 consists of 15 residues. Germline CDR1 reads GTSNPN; CDR2 reads SVGIG (reference sequence). The V end was cut by 0 bases, the J end by 4 bases, with 16 bases between. The CDR3 region is CAWSVLDLGTYEQYF. CDR3 DNA sequence: TGTGCCTGGAGTGTTTTGGACCTGGGGACTTACGAGCAGTACTTC.

This clone was seen a single time. The chain uses TRBV5-1 and TRBJ2-7; 7 bases align to TRBD2. J gave up 0 bases and V 4 bases, and 4 bases lay outside the gene matches. The CDR3 covers 14 residues. The germline CDR1 and CDR2 sequences are SGHRS and YFSETQ. The CDR3 here is CASSGAGPSYEQYF. CDR3 sequence (DNA): TGCGCCAGCAGCGGAGCGGGGCCCTCCTACGAGCAGTACTTC.

The CDR3 DNA reads as TGTGCCAGCAGATCCCGGGGGGACTCCTACGAGCAGTACTTC. It yields the protein CASRSRGDSYEQYF. The chain uses TRBV13 and TRBJ2-7, with TRBD2 matching over 7 bases. Germline V CDR1 and CDR2: PRHDT, FYEKMQ (reference sequence). The CDR3 length is 14 residues. The V gene end was trimmed by 6 bases and the J gene end by 0 bases; junction bases not matched to a gene: 5.

The chain uses TRBV27 and TRBJ2-2; either TRBD1 or TRBD2 may supply D (6 bases each). The germline V and J ends were trimmed by 5 bases and 6 bases, with 13 bases remaining between them. The CDR3 is 14 amino acids. Germline V gene data show CDR1 as MNHEY and CDR2 as SMNVEV (reference sequence). CDR3 amino acids: CASSPGAPAGELFF. CDR3 nucleotides: TGTGCCAGCAGTCCGGGGGCCCCAGCCGGGGAGCTGTTTTTT.

The J gene is TRBJ1-3, the V gene TRBV5-1; TRBD1 is a possible D gene (5 bases). This CDR3 comprises 15 residues. V shed 4 bases and J shed 0 bases, with 11 bases lying between them. Germline V gene sequence: CDR1 SGHRS, CDR2 YFSETQ. Written as DNA, the CDR3 is TGCGCCAGCAGCCGGGACTTTAACTCTGGAAACACCATATATTTT. It codes for CASSRDFNSGNTIYF.

The chain employs TRBV30 and TRBJ2-2; perhaps TRBD2 as D (6 bases). CDR3 length equals 14 residues. Per the germline V gene, CDR1 is GTSNPN and CDR2 is SVGIG (reference sequence). Trimming removed 3 bases at V and 6 bases at J, with 14 bases between. The CDR3 coding sequence is TGTGCCTGGAGAAGACTAGGGGTATCCGGGGAGCTGTTTTTT. Translation: CAWRRLGVSGELFF.

This clone was observed a single time. The V and J genes are TRBV24-1 and TRBJ2-1; the match to TRBD1 covers 9 bases. The J segment lost 5 bases and the V segment lost 3 bases, leaving 10 bases of the junction unmatched. The CDR3 runs 17 residues. The germline V gene has CDR1 KGHDR and CDR2 SFDVKD. The CDR3 sequence: CATSDQPPGTGNNEQFF. As DNA, the CDR3 is TGTGCCACCAGTGATCAACCCCCCGGGACAGGGAACAATGAGCAGTTCTTC.

J is TRBJ2-3 and V is TRBV19; 8 bases agree with TRBD2. The germline gives CDR1 LNHDA, CDR2 SQIVND (reference sequence). The CDR3 has 13 amino acids. This CDR3 reads CATTGGASDTQYF. In DNA form, the CDR3 reads TGTGCAACGACGGGGGGGGCGTCGGATACGCAGTATTTT. The full variable domain, with the rest looked up from reference TRBV19 and TRBJ2-3, is DGGITQSPKYLFRKEGQNVTLSCEQNLNHDAMYWYRQDPGQGLRLIYYSQIVNDFQKGDIAEGYSVSREKKESFPLTVTSAQKNPTAFYLCATTGGASDTQYFGPGTRLTVL.